This TCR beta chain was captured by sequencing in a study of T cell repertoires in cytomegalovirus infection. General observations from the study: HLA-C-restricted TCR beta clonotypes specific for CMV led the ex vivo response.

TCRdb fed the reads into MiXCR, producing one record per CDR3 protein. Of about half a million distinct CDR3 sequences in the sample, roughly 42% are singletons; the top ten hold 43%. As concerns this clonotype: The antigen remains undetermined.

CDR3 size: 18 residues. The germline V gene encodes CDR1 MNHEY and CDR2 SVGEGT. V lost 2 bases to trimming and J lost 0 bases; unmatched junction nucleotides: 3. This sequence joins TRBV6-2 or TRBV6-3 and TRBJ2-6; 11 bases fit TRBD2. The sample was cultured PBMCs, taken from culture after CMV antigen stimulation. This clonotype was obtained from a human donor in good health (CMV status not recorded). Some clones in this sample may be carry-over from other donors' samples. The CDR3 bases are TGTGCCAGCAGTTACCCTAGCGGGAGGTCCTCTGGGGCCAACGTCCTGACTTTC. Protein sequence: CASSYPSGRSSGANVLTF.